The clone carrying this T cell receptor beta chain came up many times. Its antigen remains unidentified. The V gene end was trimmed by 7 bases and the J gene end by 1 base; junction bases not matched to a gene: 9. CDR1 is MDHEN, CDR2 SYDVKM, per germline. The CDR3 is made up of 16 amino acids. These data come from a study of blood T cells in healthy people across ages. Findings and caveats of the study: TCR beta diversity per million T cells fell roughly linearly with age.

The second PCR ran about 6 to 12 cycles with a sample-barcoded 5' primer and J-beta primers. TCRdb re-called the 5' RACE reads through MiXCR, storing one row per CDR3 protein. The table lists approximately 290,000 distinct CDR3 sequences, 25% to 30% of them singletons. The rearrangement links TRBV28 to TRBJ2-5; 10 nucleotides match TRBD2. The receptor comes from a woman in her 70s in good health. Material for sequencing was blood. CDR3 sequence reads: CASTDLSGRTQETQYF. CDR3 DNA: TGTGCCAGCACTGACCTTAGCGGGAGGACCCAAGAGACCCAGTACTTC. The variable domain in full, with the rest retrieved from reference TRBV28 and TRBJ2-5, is DVKVTQSSRYLVKRTGEKVFLECVQDMDHENMFWYRQDPGLGLRLIYFSYDVKMKEKGDIPEGYSVSREKKERFSLILESASTNQTSMYLCASTDLSGRTQETQYFGPGTRLLVL.